This T cell receptor beta chain was identified in a study of T cell repertoires in cytomegalovirus infection. Across the study: Indications of both CMV infection and matching HLA type were provided by public TCR beta signatures.

TCRdb used MiXCR to reprocess the reads, holding one entry per CDR3 protein. The table lists 310,000 or so distinct CDR3 sequences, 8% to 10% of them singletons, with over 2.5% in the top ten. Study-level findings and limits: Frequencies of public TCR beta families were cumulated, and this identified carriers of CMV plus the relevant HLA. The ex vivo response was dominated by HLA-C-restricted CMV-specific TCR beta clonotypes.

This clonotype was seen more than once but under ten times. The antigen remains undetermined. This clonotype was sampled from a human donor in good health (CMV status not recorded). Some clones in this sample may be carry-over from other donors' samples. The sequenced sample was PBMCs.

CDR3 coding DNA: TGCAGCGTTGCCGAAGGCAATGAGCAGTTCTTC. Protein sequence: CSVAEGNEQFF. The rearrangement links TRBV29-1 to TRBJ2-1; unclear D gene. Germline assignment: CDR1 SQVTM and CDR2 ANQGSEA. V lost 4 bases and J lost 6, with 7 bases in between. The CDR3 sequence is 11 residues long.